These 14 T cell receptor beta chains were all obtained from the same sample, sequenced in a study of cytotoxic CD8 clonotypes in ibrutinib-treated CLL. The protocol was immunoSEQ multiplex PCR, while the TCRdb copy is restricted to in-frame clones and leaves out a portion. The sample consists of almost 250,000 clones, 70% of them appearing once. Sequencing was performed on PBMCs, taken after 24 months of ibrutinib treatment. These receptors all come from a human donor with chronic lymphocytic leukemia.

This chain links TRBV7-2 with TRBJ2-7; 11 nucleotides align to TRBD2. J gave up 3 bases and V 5 bases, and 3 bases lay outside the gene matches. Per the germline V gene, CDR1 is SGHTA and CDR2 is FQGNSA. The CDR3 has 14 residues. In DNA form, the CDR3 reads TGTGCCAGCAGCATGACTAGCGGGAACTACGAGCAGTACTTC. Amino acid sequence: CASSMTSGNYEQYF.

The table lists this clone with a few counts. The chain joins TRBV5-8 to TRBJ2-7, with 13 bases lining up with TRBD2. Germline V CDR1 and CDR2: SGHTS, YDEGEE. This CDR3 comprises 16 residues. The V gene end was trimmed by 4 bases and the J gene end by 7 bases; junction bases not matched to a gene: 11. The CDR3 region has the DNA TGTGCCAGCAGCACCGGGACTAGCGGGACCCGCCAGGAGCAGTACTTC. As protein: CASSTGTSGTRQEQYF.

The chain couples TRBV27 to TRBJ2-1; 8 bases agree with TRBD2. Germline CDR1 is MNHEY and CDR2 is SMNVEV (reference sequence). The V and J ends lost 7 bases and 4 bases, in that order; junction bases with no gene match: 12. The CDR3 is 16 residues long. Here the CDR3 DNA reads TGTGCCAGCACCCAACTCGGGGGGGCGAGGTACAATGAGCAGTTCTTC. It codes for CASTQLGGARYNEQFF.

The chain employs TRBV2 and TRBJ2-7, with 9 bases identical to TRBD1. Germline V gene data show CDR1 as SNHLY and CDR2 as FYNNEI. There are 15 residues in the CDR3. V shed 6 bases, J shed 6 bases, and the junction held 12 bases outside the gene matches. The CDR3 loop reads CASRQPGQGRGEQYF. CDR3 DNA: TGTGCCAGCAGGCAACCGGGACAGGGAAGGGGCGAGCAGTACTTC.

This clone occurred a few times. The genes are TRBV6-5 and TRBJ1-1, with TRBD1 identical over 12 bases. CDR3 length: 15 residues. CDR1 is MNHEY, CDR2 SVGAGI, per germline. V lost 2 bases, J lost 8 bases, and 6 bases stayed unmatched. CDR3: CASSYRGQGAGEAFF. CDR3 DNA: TGTGCCAGCAGTTACAGGGGACAGGGGGCAGGGGAAGCTTTCTTT.

The chain uses TRBV4-2 and TRBJ2-3; D perhaps matches TRBD2 (6 bases). CDR1 and CDR2 from the germline V gene are LGHNA and YNFKEQ. Trimming took off 4 bases at V and 3 bases at J, with 11 bases between the two ends. CDR3 size: 14 residues. The CDR3 sequence: CASSPAGSTDTQYF. The CDR3 coding sequence is TGTGCCAGCAGCCCTGCGGGATCGACAGATACGCAGTATTTT.

The gene calls are TRBV10-2 and TRBJ2-5, with 8 bases aligning to TRBD2. The CDR3 consists of 16 residues. From germline, CDR1 is WSHSY and CDR2 SAAADI. Trimming cost V 0 bases and J 1 base; bases outside gene matches: 4. Written as DNA, the CDR3 is TGCGCCAGCAGTGAGTCAGAGGGGACTAGCCAAGAGACCCAGTACTTC. Protein: CASSESEGTSQETQYF.

This sequence joins TRBV5-1 and TRBJ2-5; TRBD1 matches 7 bases. The germline CDR1 and CDR2 sequences are SGHRS and YFSETQ. Trimming took 6 bases from V and 3 from J; bases not matched to a gene: 2. The CDR3 is made up of 12 amino acids. CDR3 region: CASNRGKETQYF. CDR3 nucleotide sequence: TGCGCCAGCAACAGGGGAAAAGAGACCCAGTACTTC.

The gene calls are TRBV11-2 and TRBJ2-7, with D possibly being TRBD1 or TRBD2 (5 bases each). The CDR3 runs 16 residues. Germline-derived CDR1 and CDR2 are SGHAT and FQNNGV. Between the trimmed V and J ends, which lost 0 bases and 0 bases, there was a span of 12 bases. CDR3 sequence: CASSLDRDVFSYEQYF. The CDR3 bases are TGTGCCAGCAGCTTAGACCGGGACGTCTTCTCCTACGAGCAGTACTTC. Together with reference TRBV11-2 and TRBJ2-7, the CDR3 gives the full variable domain: EAGVAQSPRYKIIEKRQSVAFWCNPISGHATLYWYQQILGQGPKLLIQFQNNGVVDDSQLPKDRFSAERLKGVDSTLKIQPAKLEDSAVYLCASSLDRDVFSYEQYFGPGTRLTVT.

This clone is a singleton in its sample. The V gene is TRBV6-5, the J gene TRBJ1-5, with 8 bases matching TRBD1. This CDR3 contains 15 residues. After removal of 6 bases from V and 4 bases from J, the junction contained 8 bases not matched to a gene. CDR1 is MNHEY, CDR2 SVGAGI, per germline. CDR3 bases: TGTGCCAGCAGGGCCGCAGGGGGCCGAAATCAGCCCCAGCATTTT. It specifies CASRAAGGRNQPQHF.

This sequence joins TRBV28 and TRBJ2-5; a weak D match, TRBD1 (6 bases). The CDR3 is 14 residues long. Looked up from germline, CDR1 is MDHEN and CDR2 is SYDVKM. Trimming left V 1 base short and J 9 bases short, with 15 bases between. The DNA for the CDR3 is TGTGCCAGCAGTTTATTCGTCCCAGAGGGGGCCCAGTACTTC. Protein: CASSLFVPEGAQYF. The whole variable domain, filled in from reference TRBV28 and TRBJ2-5, reads DVKVTQSSRYLVKRTGEKVFLECVQDMDHENMFWYRQDPGLGLRLIYFSYDVKMKEKGDIPEGYSVSREKKERFSLILESASTNQTSMYLCASSLFVPEGAQYFGPGTRLLVL.

V usage is TRBV28 and J usage is TRBJ2-7, with D perhaps matching TRBD2 (5 bases). The V gene's germline CDR1 is MDHEN and CDR2 SYDVKM. The length of the CDR3 is 13 residues. Between the trimmed V and J ends, which lost 2 bases and 5 bases, there was a span of 10 bases. The CDR3 spells CASSLPTRDEQYF. CDR3 coding DNA: TGTGCCAGCAGTTTACCGACGAGGGACGAGCAGTACTTC.

The chain employs TRBV18 and TRBJ2-7, with 13 bases identical to TRBD2. V shed 2 bases and J 2 bases; nucleotides not matched to a gene: 9. This CDR3 comprises 18 residues. Germline CDR1 reads KGHSH; CDR2 reads LQKENI. As DNA, the CDR3 is TGTGCCAGCTCACCATTTAGGACGGGACTAGCGGGGACCTACGAGCAGTACTTC. The encoded protein is CASSPFRTGLAGTYEQYF.

This clone was counted between two and nine times. The genes are TRBV7-8 and TRBJ2-7; 10 nucleotides agree with TRBD1. The germline gives CDR1 SGHVS, CDR2 FQNEAQ. The CDR3 sequence is 12 residues long. Trimming removed 11 bases from V and 4 bases from J; junction bases left unmatched: 5. The CDR3: CASGQGLYEQYF. CDR3 nucleotide sequence: TGTGCCTCGGGACAGGGGTTATACGAGCAGTACTTC.